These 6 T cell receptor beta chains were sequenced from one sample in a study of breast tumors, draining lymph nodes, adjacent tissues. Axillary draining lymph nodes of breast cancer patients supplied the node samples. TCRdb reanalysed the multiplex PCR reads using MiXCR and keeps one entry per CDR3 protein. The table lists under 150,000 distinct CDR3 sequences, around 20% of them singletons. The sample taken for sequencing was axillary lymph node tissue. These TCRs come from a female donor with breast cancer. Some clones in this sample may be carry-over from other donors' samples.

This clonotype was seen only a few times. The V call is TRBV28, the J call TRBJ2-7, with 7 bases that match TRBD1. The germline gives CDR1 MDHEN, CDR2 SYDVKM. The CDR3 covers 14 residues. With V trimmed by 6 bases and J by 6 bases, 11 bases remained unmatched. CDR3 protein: CASSSRGRGGEQYF. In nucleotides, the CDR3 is TGTGCCAGCAGCTCTAGGGGGCGAGGAGGCGAGCAGTACTTC. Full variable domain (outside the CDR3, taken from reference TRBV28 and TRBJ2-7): DVKVTQSSRYLVKRTGEKVFLECVQDMDHENMFWYRQDPGLGLRLIYFSYDVKMKEKGDIPEGYSVSREKKERFSLILESASTNQTSMYLCASSSRGRGGEQYFGPGTRLTVT.

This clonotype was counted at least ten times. The CDR3 reads CATSERGGARPQHF. CDR3 in DNA: TGTGCCACCAGTGAACGAGGGGGGGCTCGGCCCCAGCATTTT. The chain is built from TRBV24-1 and TRBJ1-5, with D tentatively TRBD1 (6 bases). This CDR3 is 14 amino acids long. Trimming shortened V by 4 bases and J by 9 bases, and 15 bases separated the two germline ends. The germline CDR1 and CDR2 sequences are KGHDR and SFDVKD.

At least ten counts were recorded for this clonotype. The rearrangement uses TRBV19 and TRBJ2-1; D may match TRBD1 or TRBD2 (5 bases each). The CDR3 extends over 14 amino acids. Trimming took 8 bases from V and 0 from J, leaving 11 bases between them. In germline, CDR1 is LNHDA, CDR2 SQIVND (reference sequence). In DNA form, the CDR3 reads TGTGCCAGTCACCCGGGGCGCTCCTACAATGAGCAGTTCTTC. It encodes CASHPGRSYNEQFF.

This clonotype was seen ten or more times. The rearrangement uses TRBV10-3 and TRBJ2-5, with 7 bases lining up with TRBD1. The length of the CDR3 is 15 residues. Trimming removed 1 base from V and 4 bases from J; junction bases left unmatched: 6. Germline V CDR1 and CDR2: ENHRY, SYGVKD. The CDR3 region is CAISEFAGGRETQYF. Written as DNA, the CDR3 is TGTGCCATCAGTGAGTTTGCAGGGGGAAGAGAGACCCAGTACTTC.

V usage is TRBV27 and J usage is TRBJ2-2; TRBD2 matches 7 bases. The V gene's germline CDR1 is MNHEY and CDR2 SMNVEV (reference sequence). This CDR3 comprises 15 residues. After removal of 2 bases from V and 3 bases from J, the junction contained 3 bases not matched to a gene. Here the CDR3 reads CASSLAGAYTGELFF. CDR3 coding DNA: TGTGCCAGCAGTTTAGCGGGAGCGTACACCGGGGAGCTGTTTTTT.

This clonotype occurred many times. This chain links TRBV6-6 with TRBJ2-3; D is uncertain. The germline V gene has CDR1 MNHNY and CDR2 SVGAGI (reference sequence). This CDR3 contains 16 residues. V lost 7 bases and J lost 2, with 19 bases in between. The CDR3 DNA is TGTGCCAGCAATATACCCAGAGCTCTAAACACAGATACGCAGTATTTT. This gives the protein CASNIPRALNTDTQYF.